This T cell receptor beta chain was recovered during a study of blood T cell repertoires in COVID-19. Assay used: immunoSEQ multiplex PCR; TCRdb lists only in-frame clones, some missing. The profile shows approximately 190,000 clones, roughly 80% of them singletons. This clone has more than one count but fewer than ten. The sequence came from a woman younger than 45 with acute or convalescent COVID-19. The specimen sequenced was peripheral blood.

The CDR3 sequence is CASSGTGGTQPQHF. CDR3 DNA: TGTGCCAGTAGCGGGACAGGGGGCACTCAGCCCCAGCATTTT. The gene calls are TRBV19 and TRBJ1-5; TRBD1 agrees at 12 bases. V lost 6 bases to trimming and J lost 6 bases; unmatched junction nucleotides: 3. The CDR3 length is 14 residues. CDR1 is LNHDA and CDR2 is SQIVND in the germline V gene (reference sequence). Full variable domain (missing parts from reference TRBV19 and TRBJ1-5): DGGITQSPKYLFRKEGQNVTLSCEQNLNHDAMYWYRQDPGQGLRLIYYSQIVNDFQKGDIAEGYSVSREKKESFPLTVTSAQKNPTAFYLCASSGTGGTQPQHFGDGTRLSIL.